The present T cell receptor beta chain was sequenced within a study of T cell changes during pregnancy in multiple sclerosis. Germline V lookup: CDR1 SGDLS, CDR2 YYNGEE. With 4 bases clipped from V and 8 bases from J, the junction kept 9 bases outside the gene matches. The CDR3 has 16 amino acids. Profiled with immunoSEQ multiplex PCR; TCRdb holds only in-frame clones, not every one. Seen here are under 100,000 clones, about 94% observed once, and the top ten hold over 2%. This sample comprised peripheral blood, obtained in the third trimester of pregnancy. This chain connects TRBV9 to TRBJ2-5; 15 bases map to TRBD2. The sequence was collected from a female donor with multiple sclerosis, enrolled in a pregnancy study. The CDR3: CASSRGGTSGGPTQYF. The CDR3, as DNA: TGTGCCAGCAGCAGAGGTGGGACTAGCGGGGGGCCAACCCAGTACTTC.